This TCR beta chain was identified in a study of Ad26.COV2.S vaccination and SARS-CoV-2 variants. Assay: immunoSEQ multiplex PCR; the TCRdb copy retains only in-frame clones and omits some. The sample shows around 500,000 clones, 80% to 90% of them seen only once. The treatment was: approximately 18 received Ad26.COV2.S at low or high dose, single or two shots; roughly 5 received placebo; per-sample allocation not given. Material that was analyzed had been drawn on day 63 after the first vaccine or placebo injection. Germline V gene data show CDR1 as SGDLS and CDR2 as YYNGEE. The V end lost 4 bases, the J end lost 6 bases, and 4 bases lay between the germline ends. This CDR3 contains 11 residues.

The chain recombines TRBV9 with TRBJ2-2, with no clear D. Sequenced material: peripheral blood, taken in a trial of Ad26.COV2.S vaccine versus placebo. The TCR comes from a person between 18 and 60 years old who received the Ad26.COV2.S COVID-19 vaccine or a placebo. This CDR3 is CASSQSGELFF. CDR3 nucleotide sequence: TGTGCCAGCAGCCAGTCCGGGGAGCTGTTTTTT.